The text below deals with one T cell receptor (beta chain). Sequencing used immunoSEQ multiplex PCR; TCRdb keeps in-frame clones, though not all of them. The table has around 27,000 clones, roughly four fifths seen once. This sample is part of a study of T cells in narcolepsy. The V and J ends lost 4 bases and 1 base, in that order; junction bases with no gene match: 10. Germline V gene lookup returns CDR1 SGHNT and CDR2 YYREEE (reference sequence). The CDR3 consists of 17 residues. The receptor comes from a human donor with narcolepsy. This chain connects TRBV5-4 to TRBJ2-2, with 7 bases lining up with TRBD2. The material sequenced was CD45RA- memory CD4+ T cells from PBMCs. The CDR3 DNA is TGTGCCAGCAGCCCCGGGGGGAAGCGGGGGAACACCGGGGAGCTGTTTTTT. Translation: CASSPGGKRGNTGELFF. The whole variable domain, filled in from reference TRBV5-4 and TRBJ2-2, reads ETGVTQSPTHLIKTRGQQVTLRCSSQSGHNTVSWYQQALGQGPQFIFQYYREEENGRGNFPPRFSGLQFPNYSSELNVNALELDDSALYLCASSPGGKRGNTGELFFGEGSRLTVL.